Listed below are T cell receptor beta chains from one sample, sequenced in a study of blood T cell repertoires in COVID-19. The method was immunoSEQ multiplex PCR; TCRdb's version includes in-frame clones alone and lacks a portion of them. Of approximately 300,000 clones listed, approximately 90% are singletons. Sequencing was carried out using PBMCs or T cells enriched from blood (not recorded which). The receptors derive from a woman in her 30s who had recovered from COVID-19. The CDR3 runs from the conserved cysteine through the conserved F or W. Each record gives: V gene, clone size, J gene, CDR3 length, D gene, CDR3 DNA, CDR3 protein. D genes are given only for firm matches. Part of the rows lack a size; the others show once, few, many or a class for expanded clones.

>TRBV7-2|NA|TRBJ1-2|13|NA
TGTGCCAGCAGCTTATCATCAGACTATGGCTACACCTTC
CASSLSSDYGYTF
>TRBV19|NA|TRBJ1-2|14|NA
TGTGCCAGTAGTCCCGGCAGGGCAGGCTATGGCTACACCTTC
CASSPGRAGYGYTF
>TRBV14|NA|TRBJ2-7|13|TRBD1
TGTGCCAGCAGCCGGTCCGGGACAGGTGAGCAGTACTTC
CASSRSGTGEQYF
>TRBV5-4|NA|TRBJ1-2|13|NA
TGTGCCAGCAGCTCACAGCCTCCGGGGGGCTACACCTTC
CASSSQPPGGYTF
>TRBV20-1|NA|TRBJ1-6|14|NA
TGCAGTGCTAGTGGAGAGGGGAGGAATTCACCCCTCCACTTT
CSASGEGRNSPLHF
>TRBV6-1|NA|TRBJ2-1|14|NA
TGTGCCAGCAGTGAATTAGGCGGAGGGCTTGAGCAGTTCTTC
CASSELGGGLEQFF
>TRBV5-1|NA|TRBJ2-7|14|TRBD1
TGCGCCAGCAGCACACAGGGGCCCCCCTACGAGCAGTACTTC
CASSTQGPPYEQYF
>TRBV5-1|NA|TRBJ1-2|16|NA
TGCGCCAGCAGCTTGGGGTTAGGTAGCAGTAACTATGGCTACACCTTC
CASSLGLGSSNYGYTF
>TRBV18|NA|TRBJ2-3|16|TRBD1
TGTGCCAGCTCACCCCTCACAGGGGTTGGCACAGATACGCAGTATTTT
CASSPLTGVGTDTQYF
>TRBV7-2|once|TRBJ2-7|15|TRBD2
TGTGCCAGCAGCGCACCCGGCGGGAGCTCCTACGAGCAGTACTTC
CASSAPGGSSYEQYF
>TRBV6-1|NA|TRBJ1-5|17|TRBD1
TGTGCCAGCAGTGGGAAGGCCGGGACAGGCCCCCATCAGCCCCAGCATTTT
CASSGKAGTGPHQPQHF
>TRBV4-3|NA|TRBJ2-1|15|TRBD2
TGCGCCAGCAGCCCTGGACTAGCGGGGGGTCAGGAGCAGTTCTTC
CASSPGLAGGQEQFF
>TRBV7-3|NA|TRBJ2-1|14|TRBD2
TGTGCCAGCAGCGCCCCGGGACTAGGTAGTGAGCAGTTCTTC
CASSAPGLGSEQFF
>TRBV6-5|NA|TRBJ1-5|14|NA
TGTGCCAGCAGTCCGGGGGTGGGGAATCAGCCCCAGCATTTT
CASSPGVGNQPQHF
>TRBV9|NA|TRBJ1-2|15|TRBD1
TGTGCCAGCAGCGTGGGGGACAGCCAGCGGTATGGCTACACCTTC
CASSVGDSQRYGYTF
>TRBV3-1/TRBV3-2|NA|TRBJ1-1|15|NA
TGTGCCAGCAGCCAAGATCGATTCGGGAACACTGAAGCTTTCTTT
CASSQDRFGNTEAFF
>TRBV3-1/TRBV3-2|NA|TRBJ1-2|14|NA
TGTGCCAGCAGCCAAGTCTTAGGGAGCGACGGCTACACCTTC
CASSQVLGSDGYTF
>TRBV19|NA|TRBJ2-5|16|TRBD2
TGTGCCAGTAGTATTCTCGCGGGGGTAACCGGAGAGACCCAGTACTTC
CASSILAGVTGETQYF
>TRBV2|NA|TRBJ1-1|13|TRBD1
TGTGCCGGCGAAACAGGGGGGTACACTGAAACTTTCTTT
CAGETGGYTETFF
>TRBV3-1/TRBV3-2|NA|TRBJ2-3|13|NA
TGTGCCAGCAGCAGAAGGGGTACAGATACGCAGTATTTT
CASSRRGTDTQYF
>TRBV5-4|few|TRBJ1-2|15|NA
TGTGCCAGCAGCTTGGCCGCTAGGGGCAGGTTTGGCTACACCTTC
CASSLAARGRFGYTF
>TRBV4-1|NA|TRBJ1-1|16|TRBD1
TGCGCCAGCAGACCACTGGGACAGGGGAGTTCCACTGAAGCTTTCTTT
CASRPLGQGSSTEAFF
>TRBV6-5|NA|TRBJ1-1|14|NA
TGTGCCAGTCCCCCCCCGGGAGGCAACACTGAAGCTTTCTTT
CASPPPGGNTEAFF
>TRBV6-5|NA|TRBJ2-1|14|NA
TGTGCCAGCGCGGACTGGAGCTCCTACAATGAGCAGTTCTTC
CASADWSSYNEQFF
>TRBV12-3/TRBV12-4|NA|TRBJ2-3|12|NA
TGTGCCAGCACCCGGGCGGGGGCTACGCAGTATTTT
CASTRAGATQYF
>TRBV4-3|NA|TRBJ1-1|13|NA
TGCGCCAGCAGCCCAGGGTTTACCACTGAAGCTTTCTTT
CASSPGFTTEAFF
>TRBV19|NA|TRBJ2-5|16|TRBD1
TGTGCCAGTAGTAGGACCAACAGGGGGCCGGAGGAGACCCAGTACTTC
CASSRTNRGPEETQYF
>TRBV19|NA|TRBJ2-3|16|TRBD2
TGTGCCAGTAGTCAGCTAGCGGGGGCGGTTACAGATACGCAGTATTTT
CASSQLAGAVTDTQYF
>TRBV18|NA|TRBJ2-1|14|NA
TGTGCCAGCTCACCACGTCAGACCTACAATGAGCAGTTCTTC
CASSPRQTYNEQFF
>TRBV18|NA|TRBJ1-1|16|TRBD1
TGTGCCAGCTCACGGACAGGGGGCGACTCGGACACTGAAGCTTTCTTT
CASSRTGGDSDTEAFF
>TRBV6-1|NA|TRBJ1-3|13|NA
TGTGCCAGCAGTGAACAGGGGTTGGACACCATATATTTT
CASSEQGLDTIYF
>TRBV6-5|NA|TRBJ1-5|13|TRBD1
TGTGCCAGCAGTACAGGGGGCATTCAGCCCCAGCATTTT
CASSTGGIQPQHF
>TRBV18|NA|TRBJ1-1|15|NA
TGTGCCAGCTCACCAGTTGAGGATCTGGGCACTGAAGCTTTCTTT
CASSPVEDLGTEAFF
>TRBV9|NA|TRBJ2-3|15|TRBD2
TGTGCCAGCAGCCCCCGGGAGGGTAATACGAATACGCAGTATTTT
CASSPREGNTNTQYF
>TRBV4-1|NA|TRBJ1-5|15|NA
TGCGCCAGCAGCCAAGTTATAGGAGGGTTCGAGCCCCAGCATTTT
CASSQVIGGFEPQHF
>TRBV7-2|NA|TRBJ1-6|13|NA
TGTGCCAGCAGCTTCAGGGATAATTCACCCCTCCACTTT
CASSFRDNSPLHF
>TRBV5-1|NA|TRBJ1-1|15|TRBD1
TGCGCCAGCAGCTTGGGGACAGGTCTGAACACTGAAGCTTTCTTT
CASSLGTGLNTEAFF
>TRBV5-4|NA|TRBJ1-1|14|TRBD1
TGTGCCAGCAGCATAGGGACAGGGAACACTGAAGCTTTCTTT
CASSIGTGNTEAFF
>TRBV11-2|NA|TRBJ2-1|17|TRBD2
TGTGCCAGCAGCCCAGACCCCCGGGGGGGCCGGTACAATGAGCAGTTCTTC
CASSPDPRGGRYNEQFF
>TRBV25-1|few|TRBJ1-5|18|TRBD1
TGTGCCAGCGCTAAGAACAGGGGAAGGGACAGGGTTTGTCAGCCCCAGCATTTT
CASAKNRGRDRVCQPQHF
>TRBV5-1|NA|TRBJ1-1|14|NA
TGCGCCAGCAGCCCGCGACAGCCTGGGGCTGAAGCTTTCTTT
CASSPRQPGAEAFF
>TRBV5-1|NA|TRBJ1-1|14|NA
TGCGCCAGCAGCTTGGAGGGAGGGGAGACTGAAGCTTTCTTT
CASSLEGGETEAFF
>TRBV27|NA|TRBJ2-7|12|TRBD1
TGTGCCAGCGGACAGGGGGCCAGGGAGCAGTACTTC
CASGQGAREQYF
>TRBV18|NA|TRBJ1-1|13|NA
TGTGCCAGCTCACTAGATGCGAACACTGAAGCTTTCTTT
CASSLDANTEAFF
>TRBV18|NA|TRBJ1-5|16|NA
TGTGCCAGCTCAATCGTCCCGGGGAGCTCCAATCAGCCCCAGCATTTT
CASSIVPGSSNQPQHF
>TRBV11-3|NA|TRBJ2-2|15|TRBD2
TGTGCCAGCAGCCGCGGGGGGCGCGGCACCGGGGAGCTGTTTTTT
CASSRGGRGTGELFF
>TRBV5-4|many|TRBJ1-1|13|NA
TGTGCCAGCAGCTTGCGGGGAGGCACTGAAGCTTTCTTT
CASSLRGGTEAFF
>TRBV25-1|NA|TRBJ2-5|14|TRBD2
TGTGCCAGCTCACCCTGGGGGGGTCAAGAGACCCAGTACTTC
CASSPWGGQETQYF
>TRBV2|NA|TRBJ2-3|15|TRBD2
TGTGCCAGCAGTGACCTTAGCGGGGCCACAGATACGCAGTATTTT
CASSDLSGATDTQYF